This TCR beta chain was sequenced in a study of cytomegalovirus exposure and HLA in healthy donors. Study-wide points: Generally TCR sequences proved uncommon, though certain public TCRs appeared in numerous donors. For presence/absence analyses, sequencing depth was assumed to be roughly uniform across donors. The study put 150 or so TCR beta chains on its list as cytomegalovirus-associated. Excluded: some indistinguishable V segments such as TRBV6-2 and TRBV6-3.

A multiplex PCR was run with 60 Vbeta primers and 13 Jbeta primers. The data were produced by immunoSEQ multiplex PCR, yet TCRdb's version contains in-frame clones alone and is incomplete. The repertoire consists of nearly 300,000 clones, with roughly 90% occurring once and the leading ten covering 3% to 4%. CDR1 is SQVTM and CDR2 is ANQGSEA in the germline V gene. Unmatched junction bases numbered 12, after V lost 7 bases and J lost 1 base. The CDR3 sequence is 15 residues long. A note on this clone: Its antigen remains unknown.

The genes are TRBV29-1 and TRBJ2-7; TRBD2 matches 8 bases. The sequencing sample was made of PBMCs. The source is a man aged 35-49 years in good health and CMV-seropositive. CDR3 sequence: CSGVSGGRESYEQYF. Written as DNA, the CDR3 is TGCAGCGGTGTGTCGGGAGGGAGAGAATCCTACGAGCAGTACTTC.